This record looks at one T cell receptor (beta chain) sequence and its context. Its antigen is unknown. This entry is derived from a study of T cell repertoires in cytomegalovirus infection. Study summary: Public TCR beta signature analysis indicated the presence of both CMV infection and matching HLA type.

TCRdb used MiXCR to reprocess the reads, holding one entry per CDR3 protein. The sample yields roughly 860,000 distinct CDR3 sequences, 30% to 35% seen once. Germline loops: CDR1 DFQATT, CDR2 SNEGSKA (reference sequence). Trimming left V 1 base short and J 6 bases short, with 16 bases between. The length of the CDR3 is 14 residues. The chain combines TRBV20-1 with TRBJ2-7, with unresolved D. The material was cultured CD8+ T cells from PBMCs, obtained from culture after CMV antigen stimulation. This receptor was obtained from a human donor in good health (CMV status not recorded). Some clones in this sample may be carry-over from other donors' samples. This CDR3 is CSARVPGPTAEQYF. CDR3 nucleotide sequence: TGCAGTGCTAGAGTCCCCGGCCCCACGGCCGAGCAGTACTTC.